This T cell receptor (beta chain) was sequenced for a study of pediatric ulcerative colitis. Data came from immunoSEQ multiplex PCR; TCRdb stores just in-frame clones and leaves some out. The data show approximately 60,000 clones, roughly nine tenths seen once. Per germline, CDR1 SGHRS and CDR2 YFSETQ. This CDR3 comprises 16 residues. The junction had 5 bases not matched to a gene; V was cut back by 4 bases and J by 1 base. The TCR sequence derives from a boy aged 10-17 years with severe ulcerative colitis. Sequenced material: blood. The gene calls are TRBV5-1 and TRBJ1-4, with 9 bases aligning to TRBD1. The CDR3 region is CASSQKGQGTNEKLFF. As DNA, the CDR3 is TGCGCCAGCAGCCAGAAGGGACAGGGAACTAATGAAAAACTGTTTTTT. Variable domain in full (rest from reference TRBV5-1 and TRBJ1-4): KAGVTQTPRYLIKTRGQQVTLSCSPISGHRSVSWYQQTPGQGLQFLFEYFSETQRNKGNFPGRFSGRQFSNSRSEMNVSTLELGDSALYLCASSQKGQGTNEKLFFGSGTQLSVL.